Below, 6 T cell receptor beta chains from the same sample are listed, as sequenced in a study of somatic mutations in cytotoxic T cells in rheumatoid arthritis. Some clones are missing from TCRdb's copy, which holds only in-frame ones; the method was immunoSEQ multiplex PCR. The sample lists tens of thousands of clones; around 81% were seen once. Sequencing input: CD8+ T cells sorted from blood. These receptors all stem from an adult with rheumatoid arthritis.

This chain connects TRBV5-6 to TRBJ1-5; 11 bases are shared with TRBD1. V shed 0 bases, J shed 6 bases, and the junction held 5 bases outside the gene matches. CDR3 size: 16 residues. Germline CDR1 SGHDT, CDR2 YYEEEE. As DNA, the CDR3 is TGTGCCAGCAGCTTGGGGACAGGGGGCGCGGGTCAGCCCCAGCATTTT. Translation: CASSLGTGGAGQPQHF.

The chain has TRBV30 and TRBJ1-3; possible D gene TRBD1, 5 bases. The ends were cut back, 5 bases at V and 0 bases at J, with 5 bases in the middle. Germline V gene data show CDR1 as GTSNPN and CDR2 as SVGIG (reference sequence). This CDR3 region has 12 residues. The CDR3 sequence: CAWGTSGNTIYF. In DNA, the CDR3 is TGTGCCTGGGGGACCTCTGGAAACACCATATATTTT.

The chain carries TRBV27 and TRBJ2-1; D gene ambiguous. Trimming shortened V by 1 base and J by 6 bases, and 16 bases separated the two germline ends. This CDR3 has 16 residues. CDR1 and CDR2 (germline): MNHEY, SMNVEV (reference sequence). In DNA form, the CDR3 reads TGTGCCAGCAGTTTATTGTCCAAACGACCTCGCAATGAGCAGTTCTTC. This gives the protein CASSLLSKRPRNEQFF.

CDR3 amino acids: CASSFGSPGELFF. CDR3 nucleotide sequence: TGTGCCAGCAGCTTTGGTTCTCCCGGGGAGCTGTTTTTT. This rearrangement joins TRBV7-3 to TRBJ2-2; D ambiguous. Germline CDR1 reads SGHTA; CDR2 reads FQGTGA. The germline V and J ends were trimmed by 3 bases and 6 bases, with 8 bases remaining between them. The CDR3 sequence is 13 residues long.

A remark on this clone: No conserved phenylalanine or tryptophan ends this CDR3, so it is likely a read error. The limits of the CDR3 on the DNA are not certain, so only TCRdb's listed CDR3 is given. The chain joins TRBV9 to TRBJ1-2. Germline loops: CDR1 SGDLS, CDR2 YYNGEE. The CDR3 spans 16 residues, counting both ends. The CDR3 here is CASSDRPVEGGLRLHL.

J is TRBJ2-5 and V is TRBV13; D perhaps matches TRBD1 (6 bases). The end of the DNA is better explained by TRBJ2-7, so the J call may be wrong. The CDR3 spans 12 residues. Germline assignment: CDR1 PRHDT and CDR2 FYEKMQ (reference sequence). The CDR3 is CASSGTNYEQYF. The CDR3 region has the DNA TGTGCCAGCAGCGGGACAAACTACGAGCAGTACTTC.